One T cell receptor beta chain is described in this entry. Between the trimmed V and J ends, which lost 6 bases and 0 bases, there was a span of 12 bases. The germline gives CDR1 MNHNY, CDR2 SVGAGI (reference sequence). The CDR3 runs to 15 residues. These data belong to a study of cytomegalovirus exposure and HLA in healthy donors. The PCR ran on 60 Vbeta and 13 Jbeta primers. Libraries were prepared by immunoSEQ multiplex PCR; TCRdb keeps only in-frame clonotypes and omits some of them. In the table there are 100,000 to 150,000 clones, 72% of which are singletons. The sample taken for sequencing was PBMCs. The receptor was isolated from a man between 25 and 39 years old in good health and CMV-seronegative. The V gene is TRBV6-6, the J gene TRBJ1-5, with D possibly being TRBD1 (6 bases). The CDR3 coding sequence is TGTGCCAGCAGGTATAGGACAGTTAGCAATCAGCCCCAGCATTTT. Translation gives CASRYRTVSNQPQHF.